This TCR beta chain was documented in a study of cytomegalovirus exposure and HLA in healthy donors. In the study overall: Some 180 million T cells yielded 117 million unique TCR beta sequences in earlier analysis.

A remark on this clone: The antigen is undetermined.

Per the germline V gene, CDR1 is SGHRS and CDR2 is YFSETQ. V dropped 4 bases and J dropped 3; count of bases not matched to a gene: 5. This CDR3 has 15 amino acids. Study-wide results and limits: The study labeled 150 to 200 TCR beta chains cytomegalovirus-associated. Fewer N-insertions than the approximately 700-donor mean were reportedly shown by an Asian-associated ancestry cluster in a later analysis.

PCR employed 60 Vbeta and 13 Jbeta primers. Original data processing: An analysis that came later counted 80 million or so unique TCR beta chains, about 10 million shared. The method was immunoSEQ multiplex PCR; TCRdb's version includes in-frame clones alone and lacks a portion of them. That table is the source of V, J and clone size, and D and trimming were worked out from the DNA. Here the sample spans tens of thousands of clones, 63% being singletons. The sequenced material came from PBMCs. V is TRBV5-1 and J is TRBJ1-1; 11 bases agree with TRBD1. This sequence was found in a woman between 35 and 50 years old in good health and CMV-seropositive. The CDR3 DNA reads as TGCGCCAGCAGCACCGGACAGGGGGCGGACACTGAAGCTTTCTTT. It translates to CASSTGQGADTEAFF.